This is a list of T cell receptor beta chains from one sample in a study of cytomegalovirus exposure and HLA in healthy donors. Some clones are missing from TCRdb's copy, which holds only in-frame ones; the method was immunoSEQ multiplex PCR. Counted here are over 150,000 clones, 82% occurring once; the ten biggest clones make up approximately 0.092%. Input material: PBMCs. The origin of the receptors is a boy aged 2 to 9 in good health and CMV-seronegative. Both conserved end residues are part of each CDR3. The D gene is left open where the match is weak. The size field is filled for only some rows; it gives once, few, many or a size class.

CDR3nt	CDR3aa	v_gene	j_gene	abundance	d_gene
TGTGCCAGCAGCCAAGGGGGACTAGCGGGGGATGAGCAGTTCTTC	CASSQGGLAGDEQFF	TRBV13	TRBJ2-1	once	TRBD2
TGTGCTAGTGGTTTGGGGACAGGCCTATCGAGGGAGCAGTTCTTC	CASGLGTGLSREQFF	TRBV12-5	TRBJ2-1	NA	TRBD1
TGCGCCAGCAGCCAAGGGCGGGGGGGCTCCTACGAGCAGTACTTC	CASSQGRGGSYEQYF	TRBV4-3	TRBJ2-7	NA	TRBD2
TGTGCCAGCAGGCAAACCTTTAGCGGGGTAAAGACCCAGTACTTC	CASRQTFSGVKTQYF	TRBV7-9	TRBJ2-5	NA	TRBD2
TGCGCCAGCAGCCAAGCCCAGCGGGGGGGCCGGGGAGATACGCAGTATTTT	CASSQAQRGGRGDTQYF	TRBV4-1	TRBJ2-3	NA	TRBD2
TGTGCCAGCAGCTTAAACCCCCTGGGGAGGGCGGGGAGCACAGATACGCAGTATTTT	CASSLNPLGRAGSTDTQYF	TRBV7-2	TRBJ2-3	NA	TRBD2
TGTGCCAGCAGTGGAGAGGACAGGGAGGTCTCACCCCTCCACTTT	CASSGEDREVSPLHF	TRBV2	TRBJ1-6	NA	TRBD1
TGTGCCAGCAGTCCGAAACGGGGGGGCAGGTACAATGAGCAGTTCTTC	CASSPKRGGRYNEQFF	TRBV7-8	TRBJ2-1	NA	TRBD2
TGTGCCAGCAGCCCACAGGGGGTCTCAAACATTCAGTACTTC	CASSPQGVSNIQYF	TRBV21-1	TRBJ2-4	NA	NA
TGTTCCAGCAGCCCCCGACCAGGGTTCTCTGGAAACACCATATATTTT	CSSSPRPGFSGNTIYF	TRBV7-9	TRBJ1-3	NA	NA
TGCGCCAGTACCGGGACAGGTCACAATGAGCAGTTCTTC	CASTGTGHNEQFF	TRBV5-1	TRBJ2-1	NA	TRBD1
TGTGCCAGTAGTATGACAGGGTTTGGCTACACCTTC	CASSMTGFGYTF	TRBV19	TRBJ1-2	NA	TRBD1
TGTGCCATCAGTGCCGAGGACAGGGACCACGAGCAGTACTTC	CAISAEDRDHEQYF	TRBV10-3	TRBJ2-7	NA	TRBD1
TGTGCCAGTAGTATTACTCTTTTTTCTTTTGGGGGCAACTATGGCTACACCTTC	CASSITLFSFGGNYGYTF	TRBV19	TRBJ1-2	once	NA
TGTGCCAGCAGCTTAATCGACAGCAAATATGGCTACACCTTC	CASSLIDSKYGYTF	TRBV7-9	TRBJ1-2	NA	NA
TGCGCCAGCAGCTTGGACCTAGCGGGGTCAGAGACCCAGTACTTC	CASSLDLAGSETQYF	TRBV5-1	TRBJ2-5	few	TRBD2
TGTGCCAGCAGTTCTCTTGCTTGGCGGGGGGAGGAGCAGTTCTTC	CASSSLAWRGEEQFF	TRBV27	TRBJ2-1	NA	TRBD2
TGTGCCAGCAGCTTAGCGGGGGGGAGCTACGAGCAGTACTTC	CASSLAGGSYEQYF	TRBV7-6	TRBJ2-7	NA	TRBD2
TGCGCCAGCAGTGAAACTTCAGCGGATTCGGGGACCCAGTACTTC	CASSETSADSGTQYF	TRBV10-2	TRBJ2-5	NA	NA
TGTGCCAGCAGTCAAACAGGGCCCAATCAGCCCCAGCATTTT	CASSQTGPNQPQHF	TRBV6-6	TRBJ1-5	NA	NA
TGTGCCAGCTCACCACGGACCGGGGAGAACACTGAAGCTTTCTTT	CASSPRTGENTEAFF	TRBV18	TRBJ1-1	NA	NA
TGTGCCAGCAGGGACAGCCTGACAGCTAACTATGGCTACACCTTC	CASRDSLTANYGYTF	TRBV2	TRBJ1-2	NA	NA
TGCGCCAGCAGCCAAGATCTCCCAGGCGGCTACACCTTC	CASSQDLPGGYTF	TRBV4-3	TRBJ1-2	NA	NA
TGTGCCAGCAGTTTAGGGGTGGGGGCGGACACTGAAGCTTTCTTT	CASSLGVGADTEAFF	TRBV27	TRBJ1-1	NA	NA
TGTGCCAGCAGCCCGGGACAGGGGGCTATGATCTCCCACGAGCAGTACTTC	CASSPGQGAMISHEQYF	TRBV25-1	TRBJ2-7	NA	TRBD1
TGTGCCAGCAGCCCCCGGACAGGGGCCTCACCCCTCCACTTT	CASSPRTGASPLHF	TRBV6-5	TRBJ1-6	NA	TRBD1